The rows below give T cell receptor beta chains drawn from one sample of a study of shared clonotypes between healthy human individuals. TCRdb's copy holds only in-frame clones and misses some; the assay was immunoSEQ multiplex PCR. The sample has roughly 1 million clones, approximately 72% seen once. Sequences were obtained from memory CD4+ T cells sorted from blood. The receptors come from a man aged 18 to 30 in good health. Both conserved end residues are part of each CDR3. D genes are given only for firm matches. Clone size, where shown, is once, few, many, or a class for clones that have expanded.

CDR3aa,CDR3nt,abundance,v_gene,j_gene,d_gene
CATQGGGGDYGYTF,TGTGCCACCCAGGGGGGAGGGGGCGACTATGGCTACACCTTC,-,TRBV28,TRBJ1-2,TRBD1
CASSLRGTGNNGYTF,TGTGCCAGCAGCCTAAGGGGGACAGGGAACAATGGCTACACCTTC,-,TRBV21-1,TRBJ1-2,-
CAWSVRLPGYSNYGYTF,TGTGCCTGGAGTGTACGGCTACCAGGATATTCTAACTATGGCTACACCTTC,-,TRBV30,TRBJ1-2,-
CASSSALSYEQYF,TGTGCCAGCAGCTCCGCTCTCTCCTACGAGCAGTACTTC,-,TRBV7-2,TRBJ2-7,-
CASSEGNRGEVREQYF,TGTGCCAGCAGTGAAGGTAACCGGGGGGAGGTACGAGAGCAGTACTTC,-,TRBV6-1,TRBJ2-7,TRBD2
CASSRSGAQETQYF,TGTGCCAGCAGTCGAAGCGGAGCCCAAGAGACCCAGTACTTC,-,TRBV6-5,TRBJ2-5,-
CASSLRGFNGYTF,TGTGCCAGCAGTTTACGGGGTTTTAATGGCTACACCTTC,-,TRBV27,TRBJ1-2,-
CASSGQGVVGNYGYTF,TGTGCCAGTAGTGGACAGGGGGTTGTAGGGAACTATGGCTACACCTTC,-,TRBV19,TRBJ1-2,TRBD1
CASSPGQGANGYTF,TGTGCCAGCTCACCTGGACAGGGGGCCAACGGCTACACCTTC,-,TRBV18,TRBJ1-2,TRBD1
CASGVSGSEQYF,TGTGCCAGCGGGGTCTCCGGCAGCGAGCAGTACTTC,-,TRBV6-6,TRBJ2-7,-
CASSPLGLGTEAFF,TGCGCCAGCAGCCCGTTGGGGCTCGGCACTGAAGCTTTCTTT,-,TRBV5-1,TRBJ1-1,-
CASSSTGQEYEQYF,TGTGCCAGCAGTTCGACAGGGCAGGAGTACGAGCAGTACTTC,-,TRBV6-5,TRBJ2-7,TRBD1
CASSAGGLSNTEAFF,TGTGCCAGCAGCGCCGGGGGGTTGTCCAACACTGAAGCTTTCTTT,few,TRBV9,TRBJ1-1,-
CASSQDQDQPQHF,TGTGCCAGCAGTCAAGACCAGGATCAGCCCCAGCATTTT,-,TRBV7-2,TRBJ1-5,-
CASSPTILRLGTGTEAFF,TGTGCCAGCTCGCCCACCATCCTTCGTCTGGGGACGGGCACTGAAGCTTTCTTT,-,TRBV18,TRBJ1-1,-
CASSLEGLLNEQFF,TGTGCCAGCAGCTTAGAGGGACTTCTCAATGAGCAGTTCTTC,-,TRBV7-2,TRBJ2-1,-
CASSETGYQETQYF,TGTGCCAGCAGTGAAACGGGGTACCAAGAGACCCAGTACTTC,few,TRBV2,TRBJ2-5,-
CASSEIGDQQPQHF,TGTGCCAGCAGTGAAATAGGGGATCAACAGCCCCAGCATTTT,-,TRBV6-1,TRBJ1-5,-
CASSQGSGETQYF,TGCGCCAGCAGCCAAGGGTCGGGGGAGACCCAGTACTTC,-,TRBV4-3,TRBJ2-5,-
CSANRPNEQFF,TGCAGTGCTAATAGACCCAATGAGCAGTTCTTC,-,TRBV20-1,TRBJ2-1,-
CASSHLPTGPPLSTDTQYF,TGTGCCAGCAGCCATCTTCCGACAGGGCCCCCGTTAAGCACAGATACGCAGTATTTT,-,TRBV14,TRBJ2-3,TRBD1
CAISESGGGNQPQHF,TGTGCCATCAGTGAGTCGGGCGGGGGCAATCAGCCCCAGCATTTT,-,TRBV10-3,TRBJ1-5,-
CASSHSGTGKAF,TGTGCCAGCAGCCATTCTGGGACAGGAAAGGCCTTC,-,TRBV14,TRBJ1-2,TRBD1
CAGGDKVAETQYF,TGTGCTGGGGGGGACAAAGTTGCAGAGACCCAGTACTTC,many,TRBV28,TRBJ2-5,-